This entry concerns a single T cell receptor (beta chain). The V gene lost 5 bases and the J gene lost 2 bases, with 14 bases spanning the gap. CDR1 is SGHTA and CDR2 is FQGNSA in the germline V gene. The CDR3 totals 15 residues. This entry is derived from a study of cytomegalovirus exposure and HLA in healthy donors. The study sampled nominally healthy donors, though unrecorded immune exposures were likely. Primers included in the PCR were 60 Vbeta and 13 Jbeta primers. TCRdb's copy holds only in-frame clones and misses some; the assay was immunoSEQ multiplex PCR. The table records 95,000 to 110,000 clones, roughly 80% of them present only once.

Sequencing input: PBMCs. The chain combines TRBV7-2 with TRBJ2-3; D is possibly TRBD2 (6 bases). The clonotype comes from a man aged 30-40 years in good health and CMV-seronegative. The CDR3 DNA follows: TGTGCCAGCAGCGGCGGGGCAAGTTTCACAGATACGCAGTATTTT. This sequence encodes CASSGGASFTDTQYF.